These 5 T cell receptor beta chains share one sample of origin, sequenced in a study of shared clonotypes between healthy human individuals. Here immunoSEQ multiplex PCR was the method, and the copy in TCRdb shows in-frame clones only, minus some. In the table there are approximately 1.5 million clones, 95% to 99% of which are singletons. Sequences were obtained from naive CD4+ T cells sorted from blood. Described subset: CD45RA+ positively selected. Receptors originate from a man aged 25 to 40 in good health.

The chain carries TRBV7-9 and TRBJ2-5; TRBD1 is a possible D gene (5 bases). The ends were cut back, 5 bases at V and 2 bases at J, with 9 bases in the middle. The CDR3 contains 13 residues. The germline V gene encodes CDR1 SEHNR and CDR2 FQNEAQ (reference sequence). Here the CDR3 DNA reads TGTGCCAGCAGCCGACGACAGCAAGAGACCCAGTACTTC. Amino acids: CASSRRQQETQYF.

This rearrangement joins TRBV7-8 to TRBJ2-1; D uncertain. Germline CDR1 reads SGHVS; CDR2 reads FQNEAQ. The V and J ends lost 2 bases and 5 bases respectively, with 7 bases between them. The length of the CDR3 is 13 residues. The CDR3 spells CASSLYENNEQFF. CDR3 nucleotide sequence: TGTGCCAGCAGCTTATACGAAAACAATGAGCAGTTCTTC.

This clone was found once. The CDR3 bases are TGTGCCAGCACCCGGACTAGCGGACCCTACAATGAGCAGTTCTTC. Residues: CASTRTSGPYNEQFF. V and J are TRBV28 and TRBJ2-1, with 10 bases that match TRBD2. The CDR3 is 15 amino acids. The germline V gene encodes CDR1 MDHEN and CDR2 SYDVKM. V shed 7 bases and J 2 bases; nucleotides not matched to a gene: 5. Full variable domain (rest looked up from reference TRBV28 and TRBJ2-1): DVKVTQSSRYLVKRTGEKVFLECVQDMDHENMFWYRQDPGLGLRLIYFSYDVKMKEKGDIPEGYSVSREKKERFSLILESASTNQTSMYLCASTRTSGPYNEQFFGPGTRLTVL.

The chain carries TRBV18 and TRBJ2-1, with D perhaps TRBD2 (6 bases). V lost 3 bases and J lost 4, with 13 bases in between. The CDR3 loop spans 15 amino acids. Germline-derived CDR1 and CDR2 are KGHSH and LQKENI. The CDR3 protein is CASSPSSGLYNEQFF. CDR3 sequence (DNA): TGTGCCAGCTCACCTTCCAGCGGGTTATACAATGAGCAGTTCTTC. The full variable domain, with the rest looked up from reference TRBV18 and TRBJ2-1, is NAGVMQNPRHLVRRRGQEARLRCSPMKGHSHVYWYRQLPEEGLKFMVYLQKENIIDESGMPKERFSAEFPKEGPSILRIQQVVRGDSAAYFCASSPSSGLYNEQFFGPGTRLTVL.

This rearrangement joins TRBV25-1 to TRBJ2-2; D gene ambiguous. This CDR3 region has 15 residues. Trimming took off 2 bases at V and 6 bases at J, with 13 bases between the two ends. Germline V gives CDR1 MGHDK, CDR2 SYGVNS. CDR3 in amino acids: CASSEPQPGPGELFF. CDR3 in DNA: TGTGCCAGCAGTGAACCCCAACCCGGGCCCGGGGAGCTGTTTTTT.